The 6 T cell receptor beta chains reported below all come from one sample, sequenced in a study of blood T cells in healthy people across ages. For the second PCR, which ran for about 7 to 11 cycles, a sample-barcoded 5' primer and a J-beta primer mix were used. TCRdb itself ran the 5' RACE reads through MiXCR, one entry per CDR3 protein. This sample has 650,000 to 900,000 distinct CDR3 sequences, with around 62% found just once. The sample consisted of blood. These receptors originate from a man younger than 40 in good health.

The chain links TRBV7-2 to TRBJ1-2, with 7 bases aligning to TRBD1. Germline V gives CDR1 SGHTA, CDR2 FQGNSA. With 7 bases clipped from V and 2 bases from J, the junction kept 4 bases outside the gene matches. The CDR3 length is 13 residues. The CDR3 spells CASTLTGNYGYTF. CDR3 sequence (DNA): TGTGCCAGCACCCTGACAGGGAACTATGGCTACACCTTC.

This clonotype was detected once. The chain links TRBV3-1 to TRBJ1-1, with 7 bases that match TRBD1. CDR1 and CDR2 from the germline V gene are LGHDT and YNNKEL (reference sequence). This CDR3 region has 14 residues. J was trimmed by 3 bases and V by 2 bases; bases with no gene match: 3. CDR3 in DNA: TGTGCCAGCAGCCAATTAACAGGGGACACTGAAGCTTTCTTT. Protein product: CASSQLTGDTEAFF.

This sequence joins TRBV14 and TRBJ1-2; D may be TRBD1 (5 bases). Per germline, CDR1 SGHDN and CDR2 FVKESK. The V end lost 4 bases, the J end lost 3 bases, and 12 bases lay between the germline ends. This CDR3 region has 14 residues. CDR3 nucleotide sequence: TGTGCCAGCAGCCGTCCAGGGTGGGACTATGGCTACACCTTC. Its protein product is CASSRPGWDYGYTF. Supplemented by reference TRBV14 and TRBJ1-2, the full variable domain reads EAGVTQFPSHSVIEKGQTVTLRCDPISGHDNLYWYRRVMGKEIKFLLHFVKESKQDESGMPNNRFLAERTGGTYSTLKVQPAELEDSGVYFCASSRPGWDYGYTFGSGTRLTVV.

The gene calls are TRBV29-1 and TRBJ2-1, with 9 bases matching TRBD1. After removal of 6 bases from V and 2 bases from J, the junction contained 8 bases not matched to a gene. Germline CDR1 reads SQVTM; CDR2 reads ANQGSEA. The CDR3 covers 15 residues. The CDR3 DNA is TGCAGCGTGACATTCCGGGACAGGGCCTACAATGAGCAGTTCTTC. It yields the protein CSVTFRDRAYNEQFF.

This sequence joins TRBV7-3 and TRBJ2-1; 11 positions match TRBD2. CDR3 size: 15 residues. J was trimmed by 7 bases and V by 2 bases; bases with no gene match: 4. The V gene's germline CDR1 is SGHTA and CDR2 FQGTGA. This CDR3 is CASSLWGLAENEQFF. CDR3 coding DNA: TGTGCCAGCAGCTTATGGGGACTAGCGGAAAATGAGCAGTTCTTC. Full variable domain (rest looked up from reference TRBV7-3 and TRBJ2-1): GAGVSQTPSNKVTEKGKYVELRCDPISGHTALYWYRQSLGQGPEFLIYFQGTGAADDSGLPNDRFFAVRPEGSVSTLKIQRTERGDSAVYLCASSLWGLAENEQFFGPGTRLTVL.

V gene TRBV3-1 combines with J gene TRBJ2-1, with 11 bases identical to TRBD1. Near its end, the DNA agrees better with TRBJ2-7, so the J call may be wrong. Germline V gene lookup returns CDR1 LGHDT and CDR2 YNNKEL (reference sequence). The CDR3 is 14 amino acids. Here the CDR3 DNA reads TGTGCCAGCAGGGGACAGGGGGGAATTGGTGAGCAGTACTTC. Translated, it gives CASRGQGGIGEQYF.